This TCR beta chain was retrieved from a study of blood T cell repertoires in COVID-19. Looking at the study overall: Italy, Spain and the United States were the sources of the convalescent and acute COVID-19 samples. PBMCs, B-cell-depleted T cells, or T cells were the source of the cDNA or gDNA that made up the material.

Original data processing: By means of reference gene primer amplification, nucleated cell counts were estimated. The protocol was immunoSEQ multiplex PCR, while the TCRdb copy is restricted to in-frame clones and leaves out a portion. V and J calls and clone size are copied from that table; D and trimming were computed from the DNA. This sample has about 62,000 clones, with more than 80% found just once. This CDR3 region has 18 residues. Trimming removed 1 base from V and 0 bases from J; junction bases left unmatched: 9. Germline-derived CDR1 and CDR2 are LNHNV and YYDKDF (reference sequence). Seattle patient enrollment occurred during active infection, with longitudinal follow-up thereafter. This clone was recorded only once.

The receptor was isolated from a woman aged 60-75 years with COVID-19, enrolled during active disease. The sample taken for sequencing was peripheral blood. This chain uses TRBV15 with TRBJ1-5, with 7 bases aligning to TRBD1. For the CDR3, the DNA is TGTGCCACCAGCAGAGGGTGGGACAGCTACGTTAGCAATCAGCCCCAGCATTTT. The encoded protein is CATSRGWDSYVSNQPQHF. Using reference TRBV15 and TRBJ1-5 for the parts outside the CDR3, the full variable domain is DAMVIQNPRYQVTQFGKPVTLSCSQTLNHNVMYWYQQKSSQAPKLLFHYYDKDFNNEADTPDNFQSRRPNTSFCFLDIRSPGLGDTAMYLCATSRGWDSYVSNQPQHFGDGTRLSIL.